The clone carrying this TCR beta chain was counted ten times or more. Trimming removed 5 bases from V and 5 bases from J, with 8 bases in between. CDR3 length: 13 amino acids. The germline V gene has CDR1 KGHDR and CDR2 SFDVKD. The data originate from a study of CD8 T cells in ankylosing spondylitis. TCRdb fed the 5' RACE reads into MiXCR, producing one record per CDR3 protein. The sample shows 200,000 to 250,000 distinct CDR3 sequences, 9.5% to 12% of them seen only once. V usage is TRBV24-1 and J usage is TRBJ2-2; D uncertain. The TCR comes from a male donor with ankylosing spondylitis or in good health (not recorded which). The sample was blood, either unsorted or a sorted T cell fraction (not recorded which). Written as DNA, the CDR3 is TGTGCCACCAGTGTCTCTAGAACCGGGGAGCTGTTTTTT. Protein: CATSVSRTGELFF.